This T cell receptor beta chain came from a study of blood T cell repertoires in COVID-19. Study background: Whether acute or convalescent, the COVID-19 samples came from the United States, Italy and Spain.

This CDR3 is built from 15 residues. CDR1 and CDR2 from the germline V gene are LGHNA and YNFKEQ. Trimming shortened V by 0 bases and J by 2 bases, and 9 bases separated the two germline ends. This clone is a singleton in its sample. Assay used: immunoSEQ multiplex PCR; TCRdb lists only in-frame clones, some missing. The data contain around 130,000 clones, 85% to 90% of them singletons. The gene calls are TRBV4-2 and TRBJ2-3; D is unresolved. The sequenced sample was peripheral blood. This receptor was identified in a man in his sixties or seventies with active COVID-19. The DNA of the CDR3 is TGTGCCAGCAGCCAAGATCTAAGCGACACAGATACGCAGTATTTT. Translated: CASSQDLSDTDTQYF.